The 25 T cell receptor beta chains presented below share a single source sample, sequenced in a study of T-cell memory formation after mild COVID-19. MiXCR, run by TCRdb on the 5' RACE reads, gives a single entry per CDR3 protein. This table holds tens of thousands of distinct CDR3 sequences, 9.5% to 15% found once. What was sequenced was PBMCs or a T cell subset sorted from them (not recorded which). The source of these receptors is a man aged 18 to 30 who had mild COVID-19 (a few samples of this study predate the infection). Cell type and time point are not known.

Many counts were recorded for this clonotype. The rearrangement uses TRBV6-6 and TRBJ2-3; tentatively, D is TRBD1 or TRBD2 (6 bases each). The CDR3 loop spans 14 amino acids. Germline values: CDR1 MNHNY, CDR2 SVGAGI (reference sequence). V was cut by 6 bases and J by 2 bases, with 12 bases left in between. This CDR3 is CASRLTGATDTQYF. As DNA, the CDR3 is TGTGCCAGCAGGCTTACGGGGGCCACAGATACGCAGTATTTT.

The chain links TRBV3-1 to TRBJ2-7; 8 nucleotides agree with TRBD2. The J segment lost 2 bases and the V segment lost 1 base, leaving 4 bases of the junction unmatched. From germline, CDR1 is LGHDT and CDR2 YNNKEL (reference sequence). The CDR3 has 15 residues. CDR3 bases: TGTGCCAGCAGCCAAGGCGGGGGGCCTGCCTACGAGCAGTACTTC. It yields the protein CASSQGGGPAYEQYF.

This clonotype was seen at least ten times. The chain links TRBV7-9 to TRBJ2-5, with unresolved D. V was cut by 5 bases and J by 2 bases, with 18 bases left in between. Germline V gene sequence: CDR1 SEHNR, CDR2 FQNEAQ (reference sequence). The CDR3 runs to 16 residues. In nucleotides, the CDR3 is TGTGCCAGCAGCCCTCTCAGGAGTGGGCAGCAAGAGACCCAGTACTTC. Translating it yields CASSPLRSGQQETQYF.

This clonotype was recorded a few times. This chain connects TRBV10-2 to TRBJ2-2, with D unresolved. The germline CDR1 and CDR2 sequences are WSHSY and SAAADI. The CDR3 contains 14 residues. V was pared by 7 bases and J by 4 bases, with 13 bases between. CDR3 in DNA: TGCGCCAGCACCCCTGACACTGGCACCGGGGAGCTGTTTTTT. This encodes CASTPDTGTGELFF.

This clonotype was counted between two and nine times. The J gene is TRBJ2-7, the V gene TRBV5-1; D is perhaps TRBD1 (6 bases). This CDR3 comprises 14 residues. Trimming left V 2 bases short and J 8 bases short, with 17 bases between. From germline, CDR1 is SGHRS and CDR2 YFSETQ. The CDR3, as DNA: TGCGCCAGCAGCTTTCGACCTGGGGGCCCGAAGCAGTACTTC. Residues: CASSFRPGGPKQYF.

This chain connects TRBV5-1 to TRBJ1-1; no clear D gene. V was pared by 0 bases and J by 0 bases, with 9 bases between. CDR3 size: 15 residues. Germline V CDR1 and CDR2: SGHRS, YFSETQ. The CDR3 region is CASSLEAGLNTEAFF. Written as DNA, the CDR3 is TGCGCCAGCAGCTTGGAGGCGGGTTTGAACACTGAAGCTTTCTTT.

This clonotype has more than one count but fewer than ten. The V gene is TRBV7-2, the J gene TRBJ2-7; 9 nucleotides agree with TRBD2. Germline V gene data show CDR1 as SGHTA and CDR2 as FQGNSA. The CDR3 has 17 residues. Losses at the gene ends were 2 bases for V and 0 bases for J; bases not matched to a gene: 8. Written as DNA, the CDR3 is TGTGCCAGCAGCTTACCTATAGCGGGGGTACTCTCCTACGAGCAGTACTTC. It encodes CASSLPIAGVLSYEQYF. Drawing the rest from reference TRBV7-2 and TRBJ2-7, the complete variable domain is GAGVSQSPSNKVTEKGKDVELRCDPISGHTALYWYRQSLGQGLEFLIYFQGNSAPDKSGLPSDRFSAERTGGSVSTLTIQRTQQEDSAVYLCASSLPIAGVLSYEQYFGPGTRLTVT.

This clonotype was recorded a few times. CDR3 in amino acids: CASSPPSGETQYF. CDR3 nucleotides: TGTGCCAGCTCACCACCTAGCGGGGAGACCCAGTACTTC. The V and J genes are TRBV18 and TRBJ2-5, with 7 bases lining up with TRBD2. CDR1 and CDR2 from the germline V gene are KGHSH and LQKENI. V dropped 0 bases and J dropped 5; count of bases not matched to a gene: 0. The CDR3 is 13 amino acids.

The V call is TRBV7-2, the J call TRBJ2-3, with D uncertain. Deletions cut 7 bases from V and 2 bases from J, with 16 bases between. The CDR3 is made up of 15 amino acids. Germline loops: CDR1 SGHTA, CDR2 FQGNSA. The CDR3 reads CASTPRTRATDTQYF. DNA for the CDR3: TGTGCCAGCACCCCCAGGACGAGAGCCACAGATACGCAGTATTTT.

About this clonotype: Compared with germline, one end of the junction differs, possibly owing to a read error. The chain joins TRBV11-2 to TRBJ2-3; D may correspond to TRBD1 or TRBD2 (5 bases each). Germline values: CDR1 SGHAT, CDR2 FQNNGV. The CDR3 extends over 13 amino acids. The CDR3 spells CASSPGTTDTRYF. CDR3 bases: TGTGCCAGCAGCCCAGGGACCACAGATACGCGGTATTTT.

This clonotype was recorded at least ten times. The chain recombines TRBV4-3 with TRBJ2-1; D ambiguous. The CDR3 runs 14 residues. Trimming took off 0 bases at V and 6 bases at J, with 9 bases between the two ends. The germline V gene encodes CDR1 LGHNA and CDR2 YSLEER. The CDR3: CASSQEPRSNEQFF. DNA for the CDR3: TGCGCCAGCAGCCAAGAGCCGAGGTCCAATGAGCAGTTCTTC.

This clonotype was seen many times. This sequence joins TRBV20-1 and TRBJ2-3, with D perhaps matching TRBD1 (5 bases). V was trimmed by 5 bases and J by 0 bases, leaving 12 bases between them. CDR3 length equals 14 residues. Germline CDR1 and CDR2: DFQATT and SNEGSKA (reference sequence). CDR3 protein: CSAVEGASTDTQYF. The CDR3 DNA reads TGCAGTGCTGTAGAAGGGGCGAGCACAGATACGCAGTATTTT.

This chain links TRBV7-9 with TRBJ1-1; a weak D match, TRBD1 (5 bases). V was clipped by 0 bases and J by 7 bases, with 9 bases between them. The CDR3 totals 13 residues. In germline, CDR1 is SEHNR, CDR2 FQNEAQ (reference sequence). As DNA, the CDR3 is TGTGCCAGCAGCTTAGCAGGGGAAGGTGAAGCTTTCTTT. It translates to CASSLAGEGEAFF.

This clonotype showed up just a few times. The chain carries TRBV20-1 and TRBJ2-3, with D possibly matching TRBD2 (6 bases). Germline CDR1 is DFQATT and CDR2 is SNEGSKA (reference sequence). The CDR3 is made up of 16 amino acids. Trimming took 0 bases from V and 0 from J, leaving 13 bases between them. The CDR3 DNA follows: TGCAGTGCTAGAGATCGTCAGCGGGCTAGCACAGATACGCAGTATTTT. Encoded protein: CSARDRQRASTDTQYF.

This clonotype showed up just a few times. V is TRBV5-4 and J is TRBJ2-5; possible D gene TRBD1, 5 bases. V dropped 0 bases and J dropped 2 bases, with 8 bases sitting between them. Germline-derived CDR1 and CDR2 are SGHNT and YYREEE (reference sequence). The CDR3 totals 14 residues. The CDR3 loop is CASSLGSGQETQYF. The CDR3 coding sequence is TGTGCCAGCAGCTTGGGGTCAGGGCAAGAGACCCAGTACTTC.

The chain links TRBV7-2 to TRBJ2-7; D may match TRBD1 or TRBD2 (7 bases each). Germline values: CDR1 SGHTA, CDR2 FQGNSA. Trimming stripped 5 bases from V and 6 bases from J, with 20 bases between. The CDR3 runs 15 residues. In DNA, the CDR3 is TGTGCCAGCAGCAGGAACAGGGGCCCGGGGGGCGAGCAGTACTTC. Its translation is CASSRNRGPGGEQYF. Based on the CDR3 plus reference TRBV7-2 and TRBJ2-7, the full variable domain is GAGVSQSPSNKVTEKGKDVELRCDPISGHTALYWYRQSLGQGLEFLIYFQGNSAPDKSGLPSDRFSAERTGGSVSTLTIQRTQQEDSAVYLCASSRNRGPGGEQYFGPGTRLTVT.

This clonotype was observed a handful of times. The chain combines TRBV7-2 with TRBJ1-1; TRBD1 agrees at 7 bases. The CDR3 runs to 14 residues. Germline-derived CDR1 and CDR2 are SGHTA and FQGNSA. V lost 5 bases, J lost 7 bases, and 10 bases stayed unmatched. The CDR3 sequence: CASSPRIGTVEAFF. The CDR3 nucleotides are TGTGCCAGCAGCCCTAGAATCGGGACAGTTGAAGCTTTCTTT.

This clonotype was recorded many times. The V and J genes are TRBV15 and TRBJ2-1; a possible D gene is TRBD1 (6 bases). The CDR3 has 17 amino acids. CDR1 is LNHNV, CDR2 YYDKDF, per germline (reference sequence). Trimming left V 0 bases short and J 8 bases short, with 20 bases between. The CDR3 is CATSRDLGQGLNDEQFF. The CDR3 DNA follows: TGTGCCACCAGCAGAGATCTTGGGCAGGGGCTTAACGATGAGCAGTTCTTC.

This clonotype was seen only a few times. The chain employs TRBV5-1 and TRBJ2-7, with 8 nucleotides matching TRBD1. CDR3 length equals 19 residues. Germline loops: CDR1 SGHRS, CDR2 YFSETQ. V dropped 2 bases and J dropped 0; count of bases not matched to a gene: 16. The CDR3 DNA reads as TGCGCCAGCAGCTTTTCTTTGGCAGGGGGCAGGGGACACTCCTACGAGCAGTACTTC. This gives the protein CASSFSLAGGRGHSYEQYF.

This clonotype showed up just a few times. As DNA, the CDR3 is TGTGCCAGCAGCTTAGCGCCGGGGTTCGCTGAAGCTTTCTTT. Its protein product is CASSLAPGFAEAFF. The chain combines TRBV7-6 with TRBJ1-1, with unresolved D. Germline-derived CDR1 and CDR2 are SGHVS and FNYEAQ. The germline V and J ends were trimmed by 0 bases and 6 bases, with 11 bases remaining between them. The CDR3 contains 14 residues. The whole variable domain, filled in from reference TRBV7-6 and TRBJ1-1, reads GAGVSQSPRYKVTKRGQDVALRCDPISGHVSLYWYRQALGQGPEFLTYFNYEAQQDKSGLPNDRFSAERPEGSISTLTIQRTEQRDSAMYRCASSLAPGFAEAFFGQGTRLTVV.

V gene TRBV20-1 combines with J gene TRBJ2-5; D remains ambiguous. Trimming took 3 bases from V and 2 from J, leaving 16 bases between them. The CDR3 length is 15 residues. Germline CDR1 and CDR2: DFQATT and SNEGSKA (reference sequence). In DNA, the CDR3 is TGCAGTGCTAGTAAGGGCGTGAGCTCTCAAGAGACCCAGTACTTC. Translation gives CSASKGVSSQETQYF.

This clonotype has just a few counts. The chain recombines TRBV7-2 with TRBJ2-2; D is ambiguous. The length of the CDR3 is 14 residues. V was pared by 3 bases and J by 1 base, with 6 bases between. In germline, CDR1 is SGHTA, CDR2 FQGNSA. The DNA of the CDR3 is TGTGCCAGCAGCTTGACACGGAACACCGGGGAGCTGTTTTTT. It specifies CASSLTRNTGELFF. Looking up the rest from reference TRBV7-2 and TRBJ2-2 gives the full variable domain: GAGVSQSPSNKVTEKGKDVELRCDPISGHTALYWYRQSLGQGLEFLIYFQGNSAPDKSGLPSDRFSAERTGGSVSTLTIQRTQQEDSAVYLCASSLTRNTGELFFGEGSRLTVL.

This chain links TRBV6-2 or TRBV6-3 with TRBJ2-2; D might be TRBD1 (6 bases). V was trimmed by 2 bases and J by 9 bases, leaving 16 bases between them. This CDR3 has 15 residues. CDR1 and CDR2 from the germline V gene are MNHEY and SVGEGT. CDR3: CASSYGQLFSRELFF. The CDR3 bases are TGTGCCAGCAGTTACGGACAGCTATTTTCTCGGGAGCTGTTTTTT.

The gene calls are TRBV24-1 and TRBJ2-3; D might be TRBD2 (5 bases). This CDR3 spans 14 amino acids. The ends were cut back, 2 bases at V and 3 bases at J, with 8 bases in the middle. The germline V gene encodes CDR1 KGHDR and CDR2 SFDVKD. The CDR3 is CATSDYGRTDTQYF. CDR3 in DNA: TGTGCCACCAGTGATTATGGGAGAACAGATACGCAGTATTTT.

The chain couples TRBV20-1 to TRBJ1-1; 7 nucleotides align to TRBD1. The trim removed 6 bases at V and 4 bases at J, leaving 14 bases unmatched. Per germline, CDR1 DFQATT and CDR2 SNEGSKA (reference sequence). The CDR3 is 15 residues long. CDR3 bases: TGCAGTGCGCGCCACAGGGGACGCTCACTCACTGAAGCTTTCTTT. Translating it yields CSARHRGRSLTEAFF.